The source of this T cell receptor beta chain is a study of blood T cell repertoires in COVID-19. At the level of the study: The United States, Italy and Spain were the sources of the acute and convalescent COVID-19 samples. PBMCs, B-cell-depleted T cells, or T cells were the source of the cDNA or gDNA that made up the material.

As originally analysed: Estimated nucleated cell counts came from reference gene primer amplification. Sequenced by immunoSEQ multiplex PCR; TCRdb stores in-frame clones only, minus some. The DNA gave D and trimming, while V, J and clone size come from that table. The repertoire holds a few hundred thousand clones, roughly nine tenths seen once, with roughly 4.5% in the top ten. Germline V lookup: CDR1 MNHEY, CDR2 SMNVEV (reference sequence). The CDR3 runs 15 residues. V was clipped by 3 bases and J by 0 bases, with 9 bases between them. The specimen sequenced was peripheral blood. The V and J genes are TRBV27 and TRBJ2-1, with D possibly matching TRBD1 (5 bases). The TCR sequence derives from a woman aged 40 to 50 who had recovered from COVID-19. The CDR3 here is CASSLGRTSYNEQFF. The CDR3, as DNA: TGTGCCAGCAGTTTGGGGCGAACCTCCTACAATGAGCAGTTCTTC.